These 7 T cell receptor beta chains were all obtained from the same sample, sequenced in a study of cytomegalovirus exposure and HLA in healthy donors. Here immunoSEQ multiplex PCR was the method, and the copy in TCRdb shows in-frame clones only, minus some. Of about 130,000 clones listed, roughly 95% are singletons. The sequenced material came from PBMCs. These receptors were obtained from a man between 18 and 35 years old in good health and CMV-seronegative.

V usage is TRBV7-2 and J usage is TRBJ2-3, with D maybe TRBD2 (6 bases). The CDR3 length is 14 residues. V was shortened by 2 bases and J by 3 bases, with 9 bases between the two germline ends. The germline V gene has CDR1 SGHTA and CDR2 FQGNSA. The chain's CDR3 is CASSLRGGTDTQYF. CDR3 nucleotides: TGTGCCAGCAGCTTAAGAGGAGGGACAGATACGCAGTATTTT. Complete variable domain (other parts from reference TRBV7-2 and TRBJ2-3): GAGVSQSPSNKVTEKGKDVELRCDPISGHTALYWYRQSLGQGLEFLIYFQGNSAPDKSGLPSDRFSAERTGGSVSTLTIQRTQQEDSAVYLCASSLRGGTDTQYFGPGTRLTVL.

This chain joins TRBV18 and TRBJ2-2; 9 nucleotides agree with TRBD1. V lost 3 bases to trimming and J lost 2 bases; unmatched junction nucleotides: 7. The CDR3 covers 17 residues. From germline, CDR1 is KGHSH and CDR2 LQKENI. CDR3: CASSPTPGQGNTGELFF. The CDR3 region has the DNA TGTGCCAGCTCACCGACACCGGGACAGGGCAACACCGGGGAGCTGTTTTTT.

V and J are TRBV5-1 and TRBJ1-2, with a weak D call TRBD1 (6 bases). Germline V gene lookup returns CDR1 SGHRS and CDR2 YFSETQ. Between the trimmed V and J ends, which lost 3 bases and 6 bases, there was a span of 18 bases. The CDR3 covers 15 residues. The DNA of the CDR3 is TGCGCCAGCAGCTCGGTTGGGGGCGAAGGGAATGGCTACACCTTC. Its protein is CASSSVGGEGNGYTF.

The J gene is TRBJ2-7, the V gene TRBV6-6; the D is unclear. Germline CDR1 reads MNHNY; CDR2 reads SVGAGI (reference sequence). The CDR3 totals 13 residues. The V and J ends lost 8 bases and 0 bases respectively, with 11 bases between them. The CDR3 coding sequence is TGTGCCAGCGGTACACCAGGCTCCTACGAGCAGTACTTC. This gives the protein CASGTPGSYEQYF.

This CDR3 is CASSSLAGKETQYF. The DNA for the CDR3 is TGTGCCAGCAGCTCCCTAGCGGGAAAAGAGACCCAGTACTTC. V is TRBV7-9 and J is TRBJ2-5; 9 positions agree with TRBD2. This CDR3 is built from 14 residues. The V segment lost 4 bases and the J segment 3 bases; nucleotides outside the gene matches: 3. Germline V gives CDR1 SEHNR, CDR2 FQNEAQ (reference sequence). Variable domain in full (rest from reference TRBV7-9 and TRBJ2-5): DTGVSQNPRHKITKRGQNVTFRCDPISEHNRLYWYRQTLGQGPEFLTYFQNEAQLEKSRLLSDRFSAERPKGSFSTLEIQRTEQGDSAMYLCASSSLAGKETQYFGPGTRLLVL.

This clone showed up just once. CDR3 in amino acids: CAWNPGNYGYTF. CDR3 DNA sequence: TGTGCCTGGAATCCGGGAAACTATGGCTACACCTTC. The chain combines TRBV30 with TRBJ1-2, with D unresolved. Germline-derived CDR1 and CDR2 are GTSNPN and SVGIG (reference sequence). The CDR3 sequence is 12 residues long. Trimming removed 4 bases from V and 2 bases from J, with 8 bases in between.

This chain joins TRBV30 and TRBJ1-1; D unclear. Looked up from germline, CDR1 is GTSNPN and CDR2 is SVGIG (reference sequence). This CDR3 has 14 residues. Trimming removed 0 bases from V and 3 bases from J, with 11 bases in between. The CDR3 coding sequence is TGTGCCTGGAGTGTAAACTGGAGAGACACTGAAGCTTTCTTT. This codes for CAWSVNWRDTEAFF.